This T cell receptor beta chain was retrieved from a study of neurological immune-mediated disorders. For the study at large: Among the roughly 35 patients with multiple sclerosis, roughly 30 were relapsing-remitting, while 3 were secondary progressive. Study-level findings and limits: The study found no CDR3 amino acid sequences shared by expanded clones across subjects, suggesting private repertoires in all groups. Patients with HTLV-1-associated myelopathy showed the most TCR clonal expansion. Those with multiple sclerosis showed the least, falling below healthy controls.

Germline lookup yields CDR1 MNHEY and CDR2 SVGAGI. V gave up 2 bases and J gave up 7 bases, with 15 bases separating them. There are 15 residues in the CDR3. The cDNA was synthesized by 5'RACE incorporating 10-nucleotide random UMIs. TCRdb ran MiXCR on the 5' RACE reads and lists one entry per CDR3 protein. Of about 46,000 distinct CDR3 sequences listed, around 1.9% were seen once; the top ten hold 2% to 2.5%. The table lists this clonotype with many counts. Its antigen is unknown. Sequencing was done on a sample of PBMCs. The receptor comes from a woman between 35 and 50 years old with multiple sclerosis. The rearrangement links TRBV6-5 to TRBJ2-1; either TRBD1 or TRBD2 may supply D (6 bases each). The CDR3 bases are TGTGCCAGCAGTTACAGTCCGGGGGCATGGAATGAGCAGTTCTTC. Its protein product is CASSYSPGAWNEQFF.